Sequencing of this T cell receptor (beta chain) was carried out in a study of metastatic and nonmetastatic thyroid tumors (dated by TCRdb to the early 2020s). With respect to the entire study: Repertoires from peripheral blood and from tumor or nodule tissue samples of malignant and benign thyroid patients were compared.

CDR1 and CDR2, per the germline V gene, are MGHRA and YSYEKL. Reading from cysteine to phenylalanine, the CDR3 counts 16 amino acids. Only CDR3 DNA is held: 48 bases, read in frame from base 1. Cut back by 1 base and 0 bases, the V and J ends lie 9 bases apart. The receptor library was made with PCR. Instrument on record: Illumina HiSeq 4000. High-throughput sequencing was used to profile the TCR beta-chain CDR3 region of every patient. The published analysis was carried out like this. A classifier to discriminate distant-metastatic papillary thyroid cancer patients was built from CDR3 differences across clinicopathological groups. The Shannon index was used to assess repertoire diversity, and the Morisita-Horn index was used to assess tumor-blood repertoire similarity. The public sequencing data were trimmed at Q25 with fastp and processed into clonotypes with MiXCR by TCRdb, which kept only in-frame beta chains. These V and J calls originate from TCRdb's pipeline instead of the authors' own analysis. The sample table holds roughly 24,000 clones, of which under 25% were seen once. The top ten clones comprise roughly 13% of the sample.

What the study reported, not specific to this receptor: In both blood and tumor samples, malignant tumors were reported to have significantly higher TCR beta diversity than benign nodules.

This clone is judged medium-sized (0.01 to 0.1%). The antigen it binds to is not known. One base away there is no much larger clone; base qualities are not given. No treatment had been received by any patient before thyroid surgery. Using T-cell receptor beta sequencing, the researchers looked back retrospectively at clinical samples from patients, gathered between about 2011 and 2018. Recombination connected TRBV4-1 to TRBJ1-4; the D segment cannot be called with confidence. The clonotype was recovered from a male donor with papillary thyroid cancer or a benign thyroid nodule (not recorded which). Some clones in this sample may be carry-over from other donors' samples. The specimen sequenced was blood. The nucleotides are TGCGCCAGCAGCCAAGCTCGCCCGGCAACTAATGAAAAACTGTTTTTT. Translated, this gives CASSQARPATNEKLFF.